One T cell receptor beta chain is described in this entry. The read ends 3 residues early relative to the CDR3; the germline J gene fills the gap. V was clipped by 5 bases and J by 1 base, with 13 bases between them. The CDR3 extends over 15 amino acids. CDR1 and CDR2 from the germline V gene are SEHNR and FQNEAQ (reference sequence). The source of the sample is a study of Tregs in tolerant kidney transplant recipients. Profiled with immunoSEQ multiplex PCR; TCRdb holds only in-frame clones, not every one. This sample's clone table lists roughly 48,000 clones. This rearrangement joins TRBV7-9 to TRBJ2-3; TRBD1 might be the D (6 bases). Source: CD4+ T cells from blood, taken before the transplant. This receptor was taken from a human donor who received a combined kidney and bone marrow transplant. The CDR3 bases that were read are TGTGCCAGCAGCCCCCAGGGACAACGCACAGATACG. Its protein product is CASSPQGQRTDT. The full CDR3 protein is CASSPQGQRTDTQYF.